The 5 T cell receptor beta chains below were found in one sample sequenced in a study of early T cells in non-severe SARS-CoV-2 infection. MiXCR, applied by TCRdb to the 5' RACE reads, yields one record per CDR3 protein. The data hold about 66,000 distinct CDR3 sequences, with 9.1% observed a single time. The sequencing sample was made of whole blood. The receptors derive from an adult who was a healthcare worker with PCR-confirmed SARS-CoV-2 infection or an uninfected control (not recorded which).

This clonotype has ten or more counts. The V call is TRBV3-1, the J call TRBJ2-7; 9 bases map to TRBD1. This CDR3 contains 15 residues. After removal of 2 bases from V and 7 bases from J, the junction contained 9 bases not matched to a gene. In germline, CDR1 is LGHDT, CDR2 YNNKEL (reference sequence). The CDR3 coding sequence is TGTGCCAGCAGCCAAACAGGGGGCCGGCCGGGAGAGCAGTACTTC. This sequence encodes CASSQTGGRPGEQYF.

The chain joins TRBV7-8 to TRBJ2-1, with 9 nucleotides matching TRBD2. V shed 1 base, J shed 16 bases, and the junction held 17 bases outside the gene matches. This CDR3 has 16 amino acids. Per germline, CDR1 SGHVS and CDR2 FQNEAQ. CDR3 residues: CASSLDFGLAGNIRFF. In DNA form, the CDR3 reads TGTGCCAGCAGCTTAGACTTTGGGCTAGCGGGGAATATCAGATTCTTC.

This sequence joins TRBV7-2 and TRBJ1-4; D not certain. V was pared by 0 bases and J by 5 bases, with 7 bases between. Germline V lookup: CDR1 SGHTA, CDR2 FQGNSA. CDR3 length: 14 amino acids. The CDR3 loop reads CASSLAGRNEKLFF. The CDR3 DNA reads as TGTGCCAGCAGCTTAGCAGGGCGAAATGAAAAACTGTTTTTT.

This clonotype was counted at least ten times. V gene TRBV4-1 combines with J gene TRBJ2-1; D may match TRBD1 or TRBD2 (6 bases each). V was clipped by 4 bases and J by 6 bases, with 13 bases between them. Germline V gene lookup returns CDR1 MGHRA and CDR2 YSYEKL. The CDR3 covers 14 residues. The CDR3, as DNA: TGCGCCAGCAGCCCTCCGGAGGGGGGCAATGAGCAGTTCTTC. Protein: CASSPPEGGNEQFF.

This clonotype has a handful of counts. The rearrangement joins TRBV6-4 to TRBJ1-4; D is unresolved. The CDR3 has 16 residues. Trimming stripped 0 bases from V and 1 base from J, with 9 bases between. Germline V gene sequence: CDR1 MRHNA, CDR2 SNTAGT. The CDR3 protein is CASSDSSGETNEKLFF. The CDR3 DNA follows: TGTGCCAGCAGTGACTCATCAGGCGAAACTAATGAAAAACTGTTTTTT.